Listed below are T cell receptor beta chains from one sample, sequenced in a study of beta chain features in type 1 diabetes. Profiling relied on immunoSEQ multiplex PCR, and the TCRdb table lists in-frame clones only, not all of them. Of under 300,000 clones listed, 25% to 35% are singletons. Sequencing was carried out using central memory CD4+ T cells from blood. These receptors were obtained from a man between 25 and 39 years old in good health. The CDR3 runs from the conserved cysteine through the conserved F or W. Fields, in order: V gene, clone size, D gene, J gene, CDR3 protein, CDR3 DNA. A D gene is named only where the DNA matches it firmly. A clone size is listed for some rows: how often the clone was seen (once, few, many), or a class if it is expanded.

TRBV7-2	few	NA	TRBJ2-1	CASSLLPGYNEQFF	TGTGCCAGCAGCTTACTCCCGGGGTACAATGAGCAGTTCTTC
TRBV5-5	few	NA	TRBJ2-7	CASSLEGNPYEQYF	TGTGCCAGCAGCCTCGAAGGGAATCCCTACGAGCAGTACTTC
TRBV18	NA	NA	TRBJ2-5	CASSQNQETQYF	TGTGCCAGCTCCCAGAACCAAGAGACCCAGTACTTC
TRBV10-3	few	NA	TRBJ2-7	CAISEIAALPYEQYF	TGTGCCATCAGCGAAATAGCGGCCCTGCCCTACGAGCAGTACTTC
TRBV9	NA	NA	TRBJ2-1	CASSVEAGYNEQFF	TGTGCCAGCAGCGTAGAGGCCGGCTACAATGAGCAGTTCTTC
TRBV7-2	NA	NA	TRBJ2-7	CASSLGTSREQYF	TGTGCCAGCAGCTTAGGCACTAGTAGGGAGCAGTACTTC
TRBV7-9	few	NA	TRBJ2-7	CASSYPGSYYEQYF	TGTGCCAGCAGCTACCCAGGGTCGTACTACGAGCAGTACTTC
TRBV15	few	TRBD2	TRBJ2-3	CATSPPGLAGGTDTQYF	TGTGCCACCAGCCCACCGGGACTAGCGGGAGGTACAGATACGCAGTATTTT
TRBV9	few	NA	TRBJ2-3	CASSPYGGRPSTDTQYF	TGTGCCAGCAGCCCCTATGGGGGAAGACCTAGCACAGATACGCAGTATTTT
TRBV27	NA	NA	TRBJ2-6	CASRGSGANVLTF	TGTGCCAGCAGGGGATCTGGGGCCAACGTCCTGACTTTC
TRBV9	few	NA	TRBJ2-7	CASSVDPGSTYEQYF	TGTGCCAGCAGCGTAGATCCAGGTTCCACCTACGAGCAGTACTTC
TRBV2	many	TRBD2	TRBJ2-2	CASRPSGNTGELFF	TGTGCCAGCAGGCCTAGCGGGAACACCGGGGAGCTGTTTTTT
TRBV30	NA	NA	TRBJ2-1	CAWSRYLNNEQFF	TGTGCCTGGAGTCGTTACTTGAACAATGAGCAGTTCTTC
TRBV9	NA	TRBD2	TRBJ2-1	CASSVGPIAGLGNEQFF	TGTGCCAGCAGCGTAGGACCAATAGCGGGATTAGGGAATGAGCAGTTCTTC
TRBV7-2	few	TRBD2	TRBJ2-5	CASSPSGRAETQYF	TGTGCCAGCAGCCCCAGCGGGAGGGCAGAGACCCAGTACTTC
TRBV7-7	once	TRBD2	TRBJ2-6	CASSSGGTGANVLTF	TGTGCCAGCAGCTCCGGGGGGACTGGGGCCAACGTCCTGACTTTC
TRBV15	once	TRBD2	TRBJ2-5	CATSRVTSGQETQYF	TGTGCCACCAGCAGAGTAACTAGCGGGCAAGAGACCCAGTACTTC
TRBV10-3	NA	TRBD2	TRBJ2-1	CAIRWSSGEVNEQFF	TGTGCCATCCGGTGGTCTAGCGGGGAGGTCAATGAGCAGTTCTTC
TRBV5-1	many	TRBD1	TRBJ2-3	CASSSGPGGIDTQYF	TGCGCCAGCAGCTCCGGGCCAGGGGGCATAGATACGCAGTATTTT
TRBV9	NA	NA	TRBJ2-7	CASSAQPSDREQYF	TGTGCCAGCAGCGCCCAACCTTCTGACCGCGAGCAGTACTTC
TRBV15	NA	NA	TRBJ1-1	CATALLWVGQMNTEAFF	TGTGCCACCGCCTTACTATGGGTGGGCCAAATGAACACTGAAGCTTTCTTT
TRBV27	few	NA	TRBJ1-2	CASSPGLVYGYTF	TGTGCCAGCAGTCCGGGACTTGTATATGGCTACACCTTC
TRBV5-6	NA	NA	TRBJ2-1	CASSPTGEGKQFF	TGTGCCAGCAGCCCGACGGGTGAGGGAAAGCAGTTCTTC
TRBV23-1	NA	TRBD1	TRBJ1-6	CASSHPRGTGGCSPLHF	TGCGCCAGCAGCCACCCAAGAGGCACAGGGGGCTGTTCACCCCTCCACTTT
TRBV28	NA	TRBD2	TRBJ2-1	CASTQTSGRNEQFF	TGTGCCAGCACCCAGACTAGCGGGAGAAATGAGCAGTTCTTC
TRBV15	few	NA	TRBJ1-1	CATSRAPGARGGNTEAFF	TGTGCCACCAGCAGAGCCCCAGGGGCGCGGGGGGGGAACACTGAAGCTTTCTTT
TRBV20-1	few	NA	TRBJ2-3	CSARETDTQYF	TGCAGTGCTAGGGAAACAGATACGCAGTATTTT
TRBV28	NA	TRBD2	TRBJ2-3	CASSPPTSGSLDTQYF	TGTGCCAGCAGTCCCCCGACTAGCGGGAGTTTAGATACGCAGTATTTT
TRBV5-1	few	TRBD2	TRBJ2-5	CASSSSGTSQETQYF	TGCGCCAGCAGCTCCTCCGGGACTAGTCAAGAGACCCAGTACTTC
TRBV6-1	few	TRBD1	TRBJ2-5	CASSEGTGRETQYF	TGTGCCAGCAGTGAAGGGACAGGGCGAGAGACCCAGTACTTC
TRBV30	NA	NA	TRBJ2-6	CAWSVWAASSGANVLTF	TGTGCCTGGAGTGTGTGGGCCGCTAGCTCTGGGGCCAACGTCCTGACTTTC
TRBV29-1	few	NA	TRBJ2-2	CSVMGGRVELFF	TGCAGCGTGATGGGCGGTCGGGTGGAGCTGTTTTTT
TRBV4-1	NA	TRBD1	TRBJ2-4	CASSQDFGTGDIQYF	TGCGCCAGCAGCCAGGATTTTGGGACAGGAGACATTCAGTACTTC
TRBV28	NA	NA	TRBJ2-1	CASLRDPRGGEQFF	TGTGCCAGCCTCCGGGACCCTCGCGGTGGTGAGCAGTTCTTC
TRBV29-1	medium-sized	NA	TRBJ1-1	CSVEMLNTEAFF	TGCAGCGTTGAAATGCTGAACACTGAAGCTTTCTTT
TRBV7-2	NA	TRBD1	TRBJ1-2	CASSLGQGNGYTF	TGTGCCAGCAGCTTAGGACAGGGCAATGGCTACACCTTC
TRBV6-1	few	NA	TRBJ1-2	CASGTGIYGYTF	TGTGCCAGCGGCACAGGGATATATGGCTACACCTTC
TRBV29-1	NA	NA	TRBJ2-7	CSVAETYEQYF	TGCAGCGTTGCCGAGACCTACGAGCAGTACTTC
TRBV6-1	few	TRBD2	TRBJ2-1	CASSELADSYNEQFF	TGTGCCAGCAGTGAACTAGCGGATTCTTACAATGAGCAGTTCTTC
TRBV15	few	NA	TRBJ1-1	CATSRGQFQGMGTEAFF	TGTGCCACCAGCAGAGGCCAATTCCAGGGTATGGGGACTGAAGCTTTCTTT
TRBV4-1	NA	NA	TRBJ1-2	CASSQEQQQNYGYTF	TGCGCCAGCAGCCAAGAACAACAGCAGAACTATGGCTACACCTTC
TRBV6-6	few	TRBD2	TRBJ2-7	CASSPGGKTYEQYF	TGTGCCAGCAGCCCCGGGGGGAAAACCTACGAGCAGTACTTC
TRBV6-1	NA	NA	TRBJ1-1	CASSEWGGNTEAFF	TGTGCCAGCAGTGAATGGGGAGGGAACACTGAAGCTTTCTTT
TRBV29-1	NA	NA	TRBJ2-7	CSVSGTQSYEQYF	TGCAGCGTCTCCGGGACTCAATCCTACGAGCAGTACTTC
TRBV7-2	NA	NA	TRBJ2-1	CASSLVGPGDEQFF	TGTGCCAGCAGCTTAGTAGGTCCGGGGGATGAGCAGTTCTTC
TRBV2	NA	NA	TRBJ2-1	CASSAQGGYNEQFF	TGTGCCAGCAGTGCTCAGGGAGGATACAATGAGCAGTTCTTC
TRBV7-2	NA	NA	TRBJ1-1	CASSFSRTTMNTEAFF	TGTGCCAGCAGCTTTAGCAGGACTACGATGAACACTGAAGCTTTCTTT
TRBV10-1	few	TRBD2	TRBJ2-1	CASSGPGTSNNEQFF	TGCGCCAGCAGTGGGCCCGGGACTAGCAACAATGAGCAGTTCTTC
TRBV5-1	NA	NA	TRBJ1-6	CASSPQGRDSPLHF	TGCGCCAGCAGCCCTCAGGGGAGAGATTCACCCCTCCACTTT
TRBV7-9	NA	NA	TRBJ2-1	CASSRGDSYNEQFF	TGTGCCAGCAGCCGAGGGGACTCCTACAATGAGCAGTTCTTC
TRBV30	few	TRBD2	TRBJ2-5	CAWSLGAGVAETQYF	TGTGCCTGGAGCCTAGGAGCGGGAGTGGCAGAGACCCAGTACTTC
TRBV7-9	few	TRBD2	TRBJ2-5	CASSSTSGGSETQYF	TGTGCCAGCAGTTCAACTAGCGGGGGAAGCGAGACCCAGTACTTC
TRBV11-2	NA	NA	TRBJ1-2	CASSLPGRYYGYTF	TGTGCCAGCAGCTTACCTGGACGTTACTATGGCTACACCTTC
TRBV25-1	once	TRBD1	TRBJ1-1	CASSGWDREGTEAFF	TGTGCCAGCAGTGGATGGGACAGGGAGGGAACTGAAGCTTTCTTT
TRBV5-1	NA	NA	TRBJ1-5	CASSLGERNQPQHF	TGCGCCAGCAGCTTGGGAGAGCGCAATCAGCCCCAGCATTTT
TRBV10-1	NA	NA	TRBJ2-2	CASSERSNTGELFF	TGCGCCAGCAGTGAGAGGTCCAACACCGGGGAGCTGTTTTTT